This record concerns one TCR beta chain sequence. Its antigen is not known. This entry is derived from a study of T cell responses to AZD1222 COVID-19 vaccine. Trimming left V 0 bases short and J 0 bases short, with 9 bases between. Germline values: CDR1 SGDLS, CDR2 YYNGEE. This CDR3 spans 15 amino acids. Findings and limits, study-wide: Just a handful of AZD1222 recipients were seropositive at baseline. The donor cohort was predominantly white British with a female majority, and clonal diversity may have been underestimated. Spike-specific TCR breadth and depth both grew after two AZD1222 doses. No day 14 peak samples; only post-peak repertoires were characterized.

The protocol was immunoSEQ multiplex PCR, while the TCRdb copy is restricted to in-frame clones and leaves out a portion. The sample comprises 150,000 to 200,000 clones, 90% of which are singletons, and about 6% rests with the top ten. The rearrangement uses TRBV9 and TRBJ1-2; D might be TRBD1 (6 bases). The sequence came from an adult who received the AZD1222 COVID-19 vaccine. The sequencing used peripheral blood, collected 28 days after the second AZD1222 dose. For the CDR3, the DNA is TGTGCCAGCAGCGTAGTTGGGACAACTAACTATGGCTACACCTTC. It specifies CASSVVGTTNYGYTF.